Below, 15 T cell receptor beta chains from the same sample are listed, as sequenced in a study of T-cell reconstitution after alpha-beta-depleted transplantation in children (TCRdb year 2016). The treatment or condition tag for this specimen amounts to: allogeneic hematopoietic cell transplantation with graft depleted of TCRalphabeta T cells and CD19 B cells. Libraries were built with PCR. TCRdb lists the instrument as Illumina HiSeq 2500. TCR libraries were prepared with molecular barcoding, using unique molecular identifiers to normalize TCRbeta repertoire quantification. The public reads were run again by TCRdb, first through fastp at Q25 and then through MiXCR, and only productive beta chains were kept. Rows merge per CDR3 protein into single entries with the most common DNA and genes. The sample table records about 540,000 distinct CDR3 sequences; roughly 30% of these occur just once. Together, the top ten hold about 35% of the sample.

The sample consisted of PBMCs, taken before TCRalphabeta/CD19-depleted stem cell transplant. The receptors here all came from a boy younger than two with Wiskott-Aldrich syndrome, due to receive a stem cell transplant.

The rearrangement uses TRBV5-1 and TRBJ2-5; perhaps TRBD2 as D (5 bases). Looked up from germline, CDR1 is SGHRS and CDR2 is YFSETQ. This CDR3 is 15 amino acids long. V was clipped by 4 bases and J by 0 bases, with 13 bases between them. The DNA for the CDR3 is TGCGCCAGCAGCCCGGAGCCGGGATACCAAGAGACCCAGTACTTC. This sequence encodes CASSPEPGYQETQYF.

The chain combines TRBV6-9 with TRBJ2-2, with TRBD1 matching 10 bases. CDR1 is MNHGY and CDR2 is SVAAGI in the germline V gene. This CDR3 region has 16 residues. V was pared by 2 bases and J by 7 bases, with 7 bases of the junction left unmatched. The CDR3 protein is CASSYPDRGQVGELFF. The CDR3 DNA sequence: TGTGCCAGCAGTTATCCTGACAGGGGGCAGGTCGGGGAGCTGTTTTTT.

This clonotype was seen a few times. The chain recombines TRBV20-1 with TRBJ1-4; no clear D. The CDR3 loop spans 13 amino acids. Germline V gives CDR1 DFQATT, CDR2 SNEGSKA (reference sequence). V was shortened by 3 bases and J by 4 bases, with 9 bases between the two germline ends. CDR3 sequence (DNA): TGCAGTGCTAGTGCTGGGGTTAATGAAAAACTGTTTTTT. It yields the protein CSASAGVNEKLFF.

This clonotype turned up a few times. The rearrangement joins TRBV24-1 to TRBJ2-1, with D perhaps matching TRBD2 (6 bases). The CDR3 sequence is 15 residues long. Germline loops: CDR1 KGHDR, CDR2 SFDVKD. Trimming pared 3 bases from V and 5 bases from J, leaving 13 bases between. CDR3 loop: CATSDHSTRNNEQFF. The CDR3 nucleotides are TGTGCCACCAGTGATCATTCGACTAGGAACAATGAGCAGTTCTTC.

This clonotype was detected a few times. The CDR3 DNA reads TGCAGCGTTCAGGGTTCAGAGACCCAGTACTTC. Amino acid sequence: CSVQGSETQYF. The chain is built from TRBV29-1 and TRBJ2-5; D is perhaps TRBD1 (5 bases). The CDR3 is 11 residues long. V gave up 5 bases and J gave up 4 bases, with 8 bases separating them. From germline, CDR1 is SQVTM and CDR2 ANQGSEA.

The J gene is TRBJ1-1, the V gene TRBV4-1, with D unclear. In germline, CDR1 is MGHRA, CDR2 YSYEKL. Trimming pared 1 base from V and 1 base from J, leaving 13 bases between. The CDR3 totals 16 residues. The chain's CDR3 is CASSQVWGVGNTEAFF. The CDR3 bases are TGCGCCAGCAGCCAAGTTTGGGGTGTTGGGAACACTGAAGCTTTCTTT.

This clonotype has only a few counts. The chain combines TRBV29-1 with TRBJ2-1; 13 bases map to TRBD2. CDR3 length: 15 residues. V trimming: 2 bases; J trimming: 4 bases; junction bases outside the gene matches: 2. Germline values: CDR1 SQVTM, CDR2 ANQGSEA. In DNA form, the CDR3 reads TGCAGCGTTGAATCGGGACTAGCGGGATACAATGAGCAGTTCTTC. Its protein is CSVESGLAGYNEQFF.

This chain connects TRBV9 to TRBJ2-3; 13 nucleotides match TRBD2. The germline CDR1 and CDR2 sequences are SGDLS and YYNGEE. This CDR3 is built from 16 residues. Trimming removed 2 bases from V and 6 bases from J; junction bases left unmatched: 6. As DNA, the CDR3 is TGTGCCAGCAGCGTTGGACTAGCGGGAGACGGCGATACGCAGTATTTT. It is translated as CASSVGLAGDGDTQYF.

The table lists this clonotype with a few counts. The rearrangement joins TRBV7-9 to TRBJ2-3, with 9 nucleotides matching TRBD2. Germline trimming cut 11 bases from V and 2 bases from J; bases unmatched to any gene: 11. The CDR3 consists of 15 residues. Germline values: CDR1 SEHNR, CDR2 FQNEAQ (reference sequence). The CDR3 sequence is CACQLTSGTTDTQYF. The DNA for the CDR3 is TGTGCCTGCCAGTTGACTAGCGGAACCACAGATACGCAGTATTTT.

This clonotype was picked up a small number of times. This chain uses TRBV4-1 with TRBJ1-5; D is unresolved. Germline V gene data show CDR1 as MGHRA and CDR2 as YSYEKL. The germline V and J ends were trimmed by 0 bases and 4 bases, with 10 bases remaining between them. The CDR3 contains 15 residues. The CDR3 loop is CASSQDQIRNQPQHF. As DNA, the CDR3 is TGCGCCAGCAGCCAAGACCAGATCAGGAATCAGCCCCAGCATTTT.

This clonotype was seen more than once but under ten times. This chain connects TRBV10-3 to TRBJ1-2, with D possibly TRBD1 on 6 matching bases. The V end lost 0 bases, the J end lost 8 bases, and 10 bases lay between the germline ends. In germline, CDR1 is ENHRY, CDR2 SYGVKD. The CDR3 extends over 13 amino acids. This chain's CDR3 is CAISESTGAGYTF. The DNA of the CDR3 is TGTGCCATCAGTGAGTCGACGGGGGCCGGCTACACCTTC.

The V and J genes are TRBV12-3 or TRBV12-4 and TRBJ2-1; D unclear. CDR3 length: 12 amino acids. Trimming shortened V by 1 base and J by 8 bases, and 6 bases separated the two germline ends. CDR3 nucleotides: TGTGCCAGCAGTTTAGTTGCCTATGAGCAGTTCTTC. This gives the protein CASSLVAYEQFF.

With regard to this clonotype: At one of its ends the junction is not consistent with the germline gene, which may arise from a read error. The J gene is TRBJ2-7, the V gene TRBV5-1; D is possibly TRBD1 or TRBD2 (6 bases each). The CDR3 totals 15 residues. Germline lookup yields CDR1 SGHRS and CDR2 YFSETQ. The CDR3 DNA sequence: TGCGCCAGCAGCTTGGTTGTGGGGGGCTCCCACGAGCAGTACTTC. Translating it yields CASSLVVGGSHEQYF.

This clonotype was counted only a few times. CDR3 bases: TGTGCCAGCAGCTTTTCCGGGACGGAGTATGGCTACACCTTC. It specifies CASSFSGTEYGYTF. This sequence joins TRBV5-4 and TRBJ1-2, with TRBD1 as a possible D gene (5 bases). V dropped 2 bases and J dropped 5 bases, with 13 bases sitting between them. Per the germline V gene, CDR1 is SGHNT and CDR2 is YYREEE (reference sequence). The CDR3 runs 14 residues.

The CDR3 nucleotides are TGCAGTGCTAGAGATCTTCTGGGAGCGCCTAATGAGCAGTTCTTC. Translated, it gives CSARDLLGAPNEQFF. V is TRBV20-1 and J is TRBJ2-1; D perhaps matches TRBD2 (5 bases). Trimming cost V 0 bases and J 7 bases, with 16 bases left between them. Germline V gives CDR1 DFQATT, CDR2 SNEGSKA (reference sequence). This CDR3 contains 15 residues.